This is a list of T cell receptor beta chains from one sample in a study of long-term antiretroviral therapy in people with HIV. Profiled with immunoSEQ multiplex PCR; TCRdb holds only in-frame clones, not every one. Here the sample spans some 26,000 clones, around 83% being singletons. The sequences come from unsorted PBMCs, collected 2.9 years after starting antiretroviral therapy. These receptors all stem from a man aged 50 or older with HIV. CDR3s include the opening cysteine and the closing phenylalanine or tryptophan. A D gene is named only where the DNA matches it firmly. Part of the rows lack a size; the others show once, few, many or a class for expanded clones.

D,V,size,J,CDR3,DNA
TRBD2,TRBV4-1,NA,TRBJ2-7,CASSQGLAGAVSSYEQYF,TGCGCCAGCAGCCAAGGGCTAGCGGGGGCGGTAAGCTCCTACGAGCAGTACTTC
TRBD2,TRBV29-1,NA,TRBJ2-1,CSVEATSGYNEQFF,TGCAGCGTTGAAGCAACTAGCGGATACAATGAGCAGTTCTTC
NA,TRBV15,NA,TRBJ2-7,CATSYGTGYEQYF,TGTGCCACCAGCTACGGGACCGGCTACGAGCAGTACTTC
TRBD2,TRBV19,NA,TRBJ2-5,CASSTPGLAGQETQYF,TGTGCCAGTAGTACCCCGGGACTAGCGGGTCAAGAGACCCAGTACTTC
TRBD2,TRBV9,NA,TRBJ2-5,CASSGTGTSGAGGKQYF,TGTGCCAGCAGCGGGACCGGGACTAGCGGCGCAGGGGGTAAACAGTACTTC
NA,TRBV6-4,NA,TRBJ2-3,CASSERRGADTQYF,TGTGCCAGCAGTGAAAGGAGGGGTGCAGATACGCAGTATTTT
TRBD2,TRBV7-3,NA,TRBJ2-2,CASSATSGAINTGELFF,TGTGCCAGCAGCGCGACTAGCGGGGCGATTAACACCGGGGAGCTGTTTTTT
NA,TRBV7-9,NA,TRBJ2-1,CASSLGLVDEQFF,TGTGCCAGCAGCTTAGGACTAGTCGATGAGCAGTTCTTC
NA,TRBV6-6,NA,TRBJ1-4,CASSQGTTNEKLFF,TGTGCCAGCAGCCAGGGGACAACTAATGAAAAACTGTTTTTT
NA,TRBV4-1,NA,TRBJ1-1,CASSQGGPGASGFF,TGCGCCAGCAGCCAAGGCGGGCCAGGGGCGTCTGGTTTCTTT
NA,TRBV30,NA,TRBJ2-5,CAWSVKDGETQYF,TGTGCCTGGAGTGTGAAGGACGGGGAGACCCAGTACTTC
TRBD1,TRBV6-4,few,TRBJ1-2,CASSDGTGGPYGYTF,TGTGCCAGCAGTGACGGGACAGGTGGTCCCTATGGCTACACCTTC
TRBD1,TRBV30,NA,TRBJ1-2,CAWSVLGTGNGYTF,TGTGCCTGGAGTGTACTCGGGACAGGGAATGGCTACACCTTC
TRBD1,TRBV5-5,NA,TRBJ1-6,CASSPGTGIYNSPLHF,TGTGCCAGCAGCCCAGGGACAGGGATCTATAATTCACCCCTCCACTTT
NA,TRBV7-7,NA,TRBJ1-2,CASSFSRPGTPRGYTF,TGTGCTAGCAGCTTTTCTCGACCCGGGACGCCAAGGGGTTACACCTTC
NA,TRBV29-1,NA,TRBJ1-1,CSVVLNEAFF,TGCAGCGTGGTTCTTAACGAAGCTTTCTTT
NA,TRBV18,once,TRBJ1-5,CASSLTDSNQPQHF,TGTGCCAGCTCCTTGACAGATAGCAATCAGCCCCAGCATTTT
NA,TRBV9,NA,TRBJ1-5,CASSWTVNLPPLGAGRLGNQPQHF,TGTGCCAGCAGCTGGACTGTAAACCTACCCCCTCTGGGGGCAGGGAGGTTAGGCAATCAGCCCCAGCATTTT
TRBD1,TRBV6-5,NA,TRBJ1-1,CASSFEGGRNTEAFF,TGTGCCAGCAGTTTTGAAGGGGGCAGGAACACTGAAGCTTTCTTT
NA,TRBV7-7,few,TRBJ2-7,CASSPSGGLEDEQYF,TGTGCTAGCAGCCCGTCCGGGGGCCTTGAGGACGAGCAGTACTTC
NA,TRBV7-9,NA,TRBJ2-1,CASSRTGPDEQFF,TGTGCCAGCAGCCGCACGGGGCCGGATGAGCAGTTCTTC
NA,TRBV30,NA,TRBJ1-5,CAWSDGRRVNQPQHF,TGTGCCTGGAGTGACGGAAGACGGGTTAATCAGCCCCAGCATTTT
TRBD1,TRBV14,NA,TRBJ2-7,CASSPATGGWYEQYF,TGTGCCAGCAGCCCCGCGACAGGGGGCTGGTACGAGCAGTACTTC
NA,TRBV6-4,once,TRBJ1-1,CASSALQGTEAFF,TGTGCCAGCAGTGCCTTACAGGGCACTGAAGCTTTCTTT
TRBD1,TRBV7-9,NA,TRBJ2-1,CASSSWRTGGGEQFF,TGTGCCAGCAGCTCCTGGAGGACAGGGGGAGGTGAGCAGTTCTTC
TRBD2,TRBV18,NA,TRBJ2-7,CASSPRGGPSYEQYF,TGTGCCAGCTCACCACGGGGGGGACCCTCCTACGAGCAGTACTTC
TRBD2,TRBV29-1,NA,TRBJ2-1,CSVYSGGRMWQFF,TGCAGCGTATATAGCGGGGGTAGGATGTGGCAGTTCTTC
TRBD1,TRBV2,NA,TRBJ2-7,CASSPTGVDSSYEQYF,TGTGCCAGCAGCCCGACAGGGGTGGATAGCTCCTACGAGCAGTACTTC
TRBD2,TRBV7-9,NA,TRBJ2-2,CASSPRRAGGSTGELFF,TGTGCCAGCAGCCCCCGGCGTGCGGGGGGAAGCACCGGGGAGCTGTTTTTT
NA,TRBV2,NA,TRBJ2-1,CASPGRDYNEQFF,TGTGCCAGCCCGGGACGGGACTACAATGAGCAGTTCTTC
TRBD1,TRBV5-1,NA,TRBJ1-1,CASRPTGYTEAFF,TGCGCCAGCAGACCGACAGGGTACACTGAAGCTTTCTTT
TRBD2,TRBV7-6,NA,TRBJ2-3,CASSIGGSGGTDTQYF,TGTGCCAGCAGCATCGGGGGTAGCGGGGGCACAGATACGCAGTATTTT
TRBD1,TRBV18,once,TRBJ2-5,CASSLGTGEQETQYF,TGTGCCAGCTCTCTCGGGACAGGGGAACAAGAGACCCAGTACTTC
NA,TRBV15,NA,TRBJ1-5,CATSRDLGGNQPQHF,TGTGCCACCAGCAGAGATCTGGGGGGCAATCAGCCCCAGCATTTT
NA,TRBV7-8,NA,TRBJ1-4,CASSLRSSYEKLFF,TGTGCCAGCAGCTTAAGGAGCTCTTATGAAAAACTGTTTTTT
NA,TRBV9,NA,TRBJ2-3,CASTIERGTDTQYF,TGTGCCAGCACCATTGAGCGGGGCACAGATACGCAGTATTTT
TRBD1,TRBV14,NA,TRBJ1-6,CASSHGQGVSPLHF,TGTGCCAGCAGCCATGGTCAGGGGGTTTCACCCCTCCACTTT
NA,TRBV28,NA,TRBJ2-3,CASRYTGGRADTQYF,TGTGCCAGCAGGTATACCGGGGGGCGGGCAGATACGCAGTATTTT
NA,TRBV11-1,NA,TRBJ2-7,CASSLGESYEQYF,TGTGCCAGCAGCTTAGGGGAGTCCTACGAGCAGTACTTC
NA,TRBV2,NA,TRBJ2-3,CASRVDITDTQYF,TGTGCCAGCAGGGTTGACATCACAGATACGCAGTATTTT
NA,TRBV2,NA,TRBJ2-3,CASRGDRGDTQYF,TGTGCCAGCAGGGGGGACCGAGGGGATACGCAGTATTTT
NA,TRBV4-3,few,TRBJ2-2,CASSQEKTRTGELFF,TGCGCCAGCAGCCAAGAAAAGACTCGTACCGGGGAGCTGTTTTTT
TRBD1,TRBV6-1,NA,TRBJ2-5,CASSLGQAQETQYF,TGTGCCAGCAGTCTAGGACAGGCACAAGAGACCCAGTACTTC
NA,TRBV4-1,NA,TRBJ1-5,CASSSLIGRGQMGNQPQHF,TGCGCCAGCAGCTCTCTCATCGGGCGGGGGCAGATGGGCAATCAGCCCCAGCATTTT
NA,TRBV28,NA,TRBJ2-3,CASSLRQALSTDTQYF,TGTGCCAGCAGTTTGAGGCAGGCCCTCAGCACAGATACGCAGTATTTT
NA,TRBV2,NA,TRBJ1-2,CASRVGQPSNYGYTF,TGTGCCAGCAGAGTTGGACAACCTTCTAACTATGGCTACACCTTC
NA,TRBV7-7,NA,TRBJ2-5,CASSARGGETQYF,TGTGCTAGCAGTGCAAGGGGGGGGGAGACCCAGTACTTC
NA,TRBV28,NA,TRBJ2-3,CASRIGGGTDTQYF,TGTGCCAGCAGAATAGGAGGGGGGACAGATACGCAGTATTTT
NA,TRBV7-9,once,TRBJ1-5,CASSSQFSNQPQHF,TGTGCCAGCAGCTCCCAGTTTAGCAATCAGCCCCAGCATTTT